Given below is one T cell receptor (beta chain) in context. TCRdb keeps only in-frame clones here, not all; method: immunoSEQ multiplex PCR. The sample includes about 140,000 clones, 90% of them seen just once. These data are taken from a study of blood T cell repertoires in COVID-19. Study-wide background: Both acute and convalescent COVID-19 samples were obtained from the United States, Italy and Spain. Nucleic acid was either cDNA or gDNA, and it came from T cells, B-cell-depleted T cells, or PBMCs.

The V gene's germline CDR1 is LNHDA and CDR2 SQIVND (reference sequence). Germline trimming cut 6 bases from V and 0 bases from J; bases unmatched to any gene: 7. The CDR3 length is 15 residues. The rearrangement joins TRBV19 to TRBJ1-1; 7 nucleotides match TRBD1. This receptor was identified in a woman older than 75 with acute or convalescent COVID-19. Source material: peripheral blood. In DNA, the CDR3 is TGTGCCAGTAGGCCCCTGGACAGGATGAACACTGAAGCTTTCTTT. Its translation: CASRPLDRMNTEAFF.